This T cell receptor beta chain stems from a study of T cell repertoires in cytomegalovirus infection. Study summary: Recently identified HLA-C-restricted and well-studied HLA-B-restricted CMV epitopes were used.

For this clonotype: The antigen is not known.

MiXCR, applied by TCRdb to the reads, yields one record per CDR3 protein. This sample has about 470,000 distinct CDR3 sequences, with 42% found just once. V trimming: 5 bases; J trimming: 4 bases; junction bases outside the gene matches: 10. The CDR3 spans 15 residues. Germline V gene sequence: CDR1 MNHEY, CDR2 SMNVEV (reference sequence). The receptor comes from a human donor in good health (CMV status not recorded). Some clones in this sample may be carry-over from other donors' samples. The sequencing used cultured PBMCs, collected from culture after CMV antigen stimulation. This sequence joins TRBV27 and TRBJ2-5; 7 bases align to TRBD2. The CDR3 DNA reads TGTGCCAGCAGTCCCACGACTAGCTCAAGAGAGACCCAGTACTTC. Translating it yields CASSPTTSSRETQYF.